The 31 T cell receptor beta chains below were found in one sample sequenced in a study of sequential checkpoint blockade in melanoma. The treatment is: randomized to nivolumab then ipilimumab (arm A) or the reverse (arm B). Repertoires were generated with immunoSEQ multiplex PCR, while TCRdb's copy carries only in-frame clones and drops some. The table lists about 2,300 clones, under 25% of them singletons. The specimen was tumor tissue (inferred from file names), collected from a patient given nivolumab and ipilimumab in sequence. The receptors derive from a human donor with melanoma.

This clone was recorded at least ten times. J is TRBJ2-7 and V is TRBV11-3; 10 bases align to TRBD2. Germline-derived CDR1 and CDR2 are SGHNT and YENEEA. This CDR3 has 15 residues. V shed 8 bases and J 2 bases; nucleotides not matched to a gene: 9. CDR3 residues: CASGSGLAAPYEQYF. The CDR3 DNA is TGTGCCAGCGGCTCTGGACTAGCGGCGCCCTACGAGCAGTACTTC.

This clone was seen repeatedly, ten times or more. V usage is TRBV11-3 and J usage is TRBJ2-5; TRBD1 matches at 7 bases. CDR1 SGHNT and CDR2 YENEEA come from the germline V gene. V was clipped by 3 bases and J by 2 bases; unmatched bases: 9. The CDR3 is 16 amino acids. The CDR3, as DNA: TGTGCCAGCAGCTTTCTGAACAGGGGTCGACAAGAGACCCAGTACTTC. This encodes CASSFLNRGRQETQYF.

This clone was recorded many times. At one end, the junction sequence differs from germline, possibly due to a read error. V and J are TRBV11-3 and TRBJ2-6; D gene ambiguous. Germline V gives CDR1 SGHNT, CDR2 YENEEA. The CDR3 is 15 amino acids. The CDR3 spells CASSLGNTGANVLTF. CDR3 nucleotide sequence: TGTGCCAGCAGCCTGGGAAATACTGGTGCCAACGTCCTGACTTTC.

A few counts support this clone. The gene calls are TRBV30 and TRBJ2-5; the match to TRBD2 covers 11 bases. The germline gives CDR1 GTSNPN, CDR2 SVGIG (reference sequence). The J segment lost 5 bases and the V segment lost 2 bases, leaving 10 bases of the junction unmatched. The CDR3 spans 16 residues. CDR3 nucleotides: TGTGCCTGGAGTCCTCTAGCGGGGGGCCGCCGTGAGACCCAGTACTTC. Translated: CAWSPLAGGRRETQYF.

This clone came up a few times. V usage is TRBV12-5 and J usage is TRBJ2-2; tentatively, D is TRBD2 (7 bases). Germline loops: CDR1 LGHNT, CDR2 FRNRAP. The CDR3 spans 14 residues. CDR3 in DNA: TGTGCCAGCAACACCTACCCGGGGGGCGCGGAGCTGTTTTTT. This translates into CASNTYPGGAELFF.

The rearrangement uses TRBV5-1 and TRBJ1-2; 7 positions match TRBD1. This CDR3 region has 15 residues. Germline V lookup: CDR1 SGHRS, CDR2 YFSETQ. After removal of 4 bases from V and 2 bases from J, the junction contained 8 bases not matched to a gene. CDR3 sequence (DNA): TGCGCCAGCAGCGTACCGGGACAGTCCAACTATGGCTACACCTTC. Its translation is CASSVPGQSNYGYTF.

This clone was seen only a few times. The chain links TRBV19 to TRBJ1-1, with 7 bases fitting TRBD1. The CDR3 spans 14 residues. Germline V lookup: CDR1 LNHDA, CDR2 SQIVND (reference sequence). Unmatched junction bases numbered 9, after V lost 7 bases and J lost 4 bases. The CDR3 nucleotides read TGTGCCAGTACGCCAGGGGGTTGGGGCACTGAAGCTTTCTTT. This encodes CASTPGGWGTEAFF.

This clone was picked up a small number of times. The chain couples TRBV6-8 to TRBJ1-6; tentative D call: TRBD1 (5 bases). CDR3 length: 13 residues. Germline V gene data show CDR1 as MNHGY and CDR2 as SAAAGT. Trimming cost V 5 bases and J 18 bases, with 20 bases left between them. The CDR3 spells CASSERARDNPHF. Written as DNA, the CDR3 is TGTGCCAGCAGTGAGAGGGCCAGGGATAATCCCCACTTT.

V gene TRBV19 combines with J gene TRBJ1-5, with D possibly being TRBD1 (5 bases). V was pared by 4 bases and J by 0 bases, with 19 bases between. The CDR3 is 18 amino acids. Germline loops: CDR1 LNHDA, CDR2 SQIVND (reference sequence). This CDR3 is CASSRRPRGSDSNQPQHF. CDR3 DNA sequence: TGTGCCAGTAGTAGAAGACCCCGGGGCTCGGATAGCAATCAGCCCCAGCATTTT.

This clone was observed a few times. The gene calls are TRBV7-1 and TRBJ2-5; D is unresolved. TRBV7-1 is assigned to the ORF class and has an uncertain function. V shed 5 bases and J shed 1 base, with 8 bases lying between them. The CDR3 length is 13 residues. The CDR3: CASSPWIQETQYF. CDR3 in DNA: TGTGCCAGCAGCCCCTGGATCCAAGAGACCCAGTACTTC.

This clone is medium-sized (0.01 to 0.1%) within its sample. The chain recombines TRBV11-3 with TRBJ1-4; D might be TRBD1 (5 bases). V was shortened by 5 bases and J by 8 bases, with 15 bases between the two germline ends. Germline V CDR1 and CDR2: SGHNT, YENEEA. The CDR3 totals 14 residues. The CDR3 nucleotides are TGTGCCAGCAGCCCCGGTACAGGAGGGGAAAAACTGTTTTTT. Translated, it gives CASSPGTGGEKLFF.

This clone is medium-sized. This chain joins TRBV9 and TRBJ1-2, with 7 bases fitting TRBD1. Germline CDR1 reads SGDLS; CDR2 reads YYNGEE. The trim removed 3 bases at V and 4 bases at J, leaving 9 bases unmatched. CDR3 length: 15 amino acids. CDR3 loop: CASSGQGGPFYGYTF. CDR3 in DNA: TGTGCCAGCAGCGGACAGGGTGGCCCTTTCTATGGCTACACCTTC. The full variable domain, in which reference TRBV9 and TRBJ1-2 provide the parts outside the CDR3, is DSGVTQTPKHLITATGQRVTLRCSPRSGDLSVYWYQQSLDQGLQFLIQYYNGEERAKGNILERFSAQQFPDLHSELNLSSLELGDSALYFCASSGQGGPFYGYTFGSGTRLTVV.

V is TRBV11-3 and J is TRBJ1-4; 10 bases fit TRBD1. J lost 7 bases, V lost 0 bases, and 8 bases had no gene match. CDR1 SGHNT and CDR2 YENEEA come from the germline V gene. This CDR3 is built from 17 residues. The CDR3: CASSLDLTGGDSEKLFF. In nucleotides, the CDR3 is TGTGCCAGCAGCTTAGACCTGACAGGGGGCGATAGTGAAAAACTGTTTTTT.

The chain carries TRBV6-8 and TRBJ2-4; TRBD1 aligns across 9 bases. This CDR3 contains 13 residues. After removal of 6 bases from V and 6 bases from J, the junction contained 3 bases not matched to a gene. Germline values: CDR1 MNHGY, CDR2 SAAAGT. The DNA of the CDR3 is TGTGCCAGCAGGGAGGGACAGGGAAACATTCAGTACTTC. Translating it yields CASREGQGNIQYF.

J is TRBJ1-4 and V is TRBV30, with TRBD1 matching 10 bases. The ends lost 8 bases at V and 7 bases at J; junction bases unmatched: 7. The germline gives CDR1 GTSNPN, CDR2 SVGIG (reference sequence). The CDR3 runs to 13 residues. The CDR3 DNA follows: TGTGCCGGAGGACAGGGGGGAAGTGAAAAACTGTTTTTT. Translating gives CAGGQGGSEKLFF.

This clone was observed a few times. The chain couples TRBV11-3 to TRBJ2-7; 9 nucleotides align to TRBD1. V lost 3 bases and J lost 3; bases outside the gene matches: 12. CDR3 size: 17 residues. CDR1 SGHNT and CDR2 YENEEA come from the germline V gene. The CDR3 bases are TGTGCCAGCAGCTTGGAGGGCGGACAGGGGTTCGTCTACGAGCAGTACTTC. Translated, it gives CASSLEGGQGFVYEQYF.

There are many counts of this clone. This chain's CDR3 is CASNRARSNQPQHF. In nucleotides, the CDR3 is TGTGCCAGCAATCGGGCCAGAAGCAATCAGCCCCAGCATTTT. This rearrangement joins TRBV6-8 to TRBJ1-5, with D hard to call. V lost 7 bases and J 1 base, leaving 11 bases between the germline ends. Looked up from germline, CDR1 is MNHGY and CDR2 is SAAAGT. This CDR3 has 14 amino acids.

This chain connects TRBV28 to TRBJ2-3; D gene uncertain. Germline V gene sequence: CDR1 MDHEN, CDR2 SYDVKM. This CDR3 is 12 amino acids long. V lost 10 bases to trimming and J lost 4 bases, with 12 bases between them. As DNA, the CDR3 is TGTGCCACCTATATACCACCAGATACGCAGTATTTT. The encoded protein is CATYIPPDTQYF.

The chain is built from TRBV30 and TRBJ2-5; 8 bases are shared with TRBD2. In germline, CDR1 is GTSNPN, CDR2 SVGIG (reference sequence). V gave up 2 bases and J gave up 1 base; unmatched junction bases: 9. The CDR3 is 16 amino acids. The CDR3, as DNA: TGTGCCTGGAGTCTTGGGCTAGCGGGCCTCCAAGAGACCCAGTACTTC. Encoded protein: CAWSLGLAGLQETQYF.

This clone was seen only once. This chain joins TRBV18 and TRBJ2-7; TRBD2 matches 8 bases. With V trimmed by 2 bases and J by 2 bases, 2 bases remained unmatched. CDR1 is KGHSH, CDR2 LQKENI, per germline. This CDR3 region has 14 residues. The CDR3 nucleotides read TGTGCCAGCTCACCAGCGGGGGGCACCTACGAGCAGTACTTC. It codes for CASSPAGGTYEQYF.

This clone was seen only a few times. This chain joins TRBV9 and TRBJ2-6; 7 bases map to TRBD1. The CDR3 loop spans 17 amino acids. The germline V gene has CDR1 SGDLS and CDR2 YYNGEE. V was pared by 7 bases and J by 0 bases, with 10 bases of the junction left unmatched. This CDR3 is CASSLRTGHSGANVLTF. Here the CDR3 DNA reads TGTGCCAGCTCCCTCAGGACAGGCCACTCTGGGGCCAACGTCCTGACTTTC.

This clone was seen a handful of times. The chain recombines TRBV12-5 with TRBJ2-3; 8 bases align to TRBD2. CDR1 and CDR2 from the germline V gene are LGHNT and FRNRAP. The CDR3 contains 14 residues. CDR3 region: CASIRSGATDTQYF. CDR3 sequence (DNA): TGTGCCAGCATTCGTAGCGGGGCCACAGATACGCAGTATTTT.

V gene TRBV28 combines with J gene TRBJ2-5; D perhaps matches TRBD1 (5 bases). With 2 bases removed from V and 4 bases from J, the gap between germline ends came to 14 bases. The CDR3 loop spans 15 amino acids. The germline gives CDR1 MDHEN, CDR2 SYDVKM. CDR3: CASSLAAGKTETQYF. The DNA of the CDR3 is TGTGCCAGCAGTTTAGCGGCAGGGAAAACAGAGACCCAGTACTTC.

The chain links TRBV12-5 to TRBJ1-1, with no clear D. This CDR3 contains 11 residues. CDR1 LGHNT and CDR2 FRNRAP come from the germline V gene. The CDR3 DNA is TGTGCCAGCACCAACTTTGCTGAAGCTTTCTTT. Translated: CASTNFAEAFF.

The chain links TRBV29-1 to TRBJ2-7, with TRBD1 matching 7 bases. V dropped 2 bases and J dropped 7; count of bases not matched to a gene: 11. Germline V CDR1 and CDR2: SQVTM, ANQGSEA. CDR3 size: 14 residues. CDR3 coding DNA: TGCAGCGTTGAAAGACAGGGTAGTTCTAGGGAGCAGTACTTC. Its protein product is CSVERQGSSREQYF.

The V gene is TRBV4-1, the J gene TRBJ1-6; possible D gene TRBD1, 5 bases. This CDR3 is 16 amino acids long. The V gene lost 0 bases and the J gene lost 6 bases, with 12 bases spanning the gap. The germline V gene encodes CDR1 MGHRA and CDR2 YSYEKL. The CDR3 sequence: CASSQDRGRGNSPLHF. CDR3 bases: TGCGCCAGCAGCCAAGATCGTGGGAGGGGTAATTCACCCCTCCACTTT.

The chain recombines TRBV19 with TRBJ2-2; TRBD1 aligns across 8 bases. Germline V gives CDR1 LNHDA, CDR2 SQIVND (reference sequence). This CDR3 has 15 residues. V lost 7 bases to trimming and J lost 7 bases; unmatched junction nucleotides: 11. The DNA of the CDR3 is TGTGCCAGTATCGAACAGGGGGATGGTAACGGGGAGCTGTTTTTT. Translating gives CASIEQGDGNGELFF.

A few counts support this clone. The CDR3 region has the DNA TGTGCCAGCAAGACGGTGGCAGGGGGATCCTATGGCTACACCTTC. It encodes CASKTVAGGSYGYTF. The chain couples TRBV6-8 to TRBJ1-2, with 7 positions matching TRBD1. The length of the CDR3 is 15 residues. Unmatched junction bases numbered 12, after V lost 7 bases and J lost 4 bases. Germline V gene lookup returns CDR1 MNHGY and CDR2 SAAAGT.

By share of the sample, this clone is medium-sized. V is TRBV28 and J is TRBJ2-6; the D gene is possibly TRBD1 (6 bases). The germline V gene has CDR1 MDHEN and CDR2 SYDVKM. CDR3 length: 17 residues. Trimming cost V 3 bases and J 2 bases, with 14 bases left between them. CDR3 protein: CASSLSGVLPGANVLTF. The CDR3 DNA sequence: TGTGCCAGCAGTTTGTCAGGGGTTCTCCCTGGGGCCAACGTCCTGACTTTC.

This clone occurred a few times. The V and J genes are TRBV6-8 and TRBJ1-5; D call uncertain. The CDR3 totals 14 residues. CDR1 is MNHGY, CDR2 SAAAGT, per germline. Trimming pared 6 bases from V and 4 bases from J, leaving 13 bases between. The chain's CDR3 is CASRGISTNQPQHF. The CDR3 nucleotides read TGTGCCAGCAGAGGGATCTCCACGAATCAGCCCCAGCATTTT.

This clone was found many times. V is TRBV27 and J is TRBJ2-5; 9 nucleotides match TRBD1. Germline CDR1 is MNHEY and CDR2 is SMNVEV (reference sequence). This CDR3 contains 23 residues. The ends lost 0 bases at V and 5 bases at J; junction bases unmatched: 28. CDR3 in DNA: TGTGCCAGCAGTTTATCCTACGGGTCGACCCATCTTTCGACAGGGGGAATGAGGGAGACCCAGTACTTC. Protein sequence: CASSLSYGSTHLSTGGMRETQYF.